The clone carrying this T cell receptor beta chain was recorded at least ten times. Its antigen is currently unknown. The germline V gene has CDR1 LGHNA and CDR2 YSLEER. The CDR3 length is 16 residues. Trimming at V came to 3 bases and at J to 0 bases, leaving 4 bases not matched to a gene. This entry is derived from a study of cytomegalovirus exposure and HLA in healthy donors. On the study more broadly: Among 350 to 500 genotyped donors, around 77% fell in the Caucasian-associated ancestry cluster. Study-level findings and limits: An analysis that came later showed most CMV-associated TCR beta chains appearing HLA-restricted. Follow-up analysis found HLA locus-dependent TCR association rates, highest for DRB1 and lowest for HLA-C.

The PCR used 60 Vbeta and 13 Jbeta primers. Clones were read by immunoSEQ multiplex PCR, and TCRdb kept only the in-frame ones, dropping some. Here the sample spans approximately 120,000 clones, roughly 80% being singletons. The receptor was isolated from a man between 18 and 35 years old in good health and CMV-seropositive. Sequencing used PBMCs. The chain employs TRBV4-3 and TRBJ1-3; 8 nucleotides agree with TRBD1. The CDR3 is CASSQTGADSGNTIYF. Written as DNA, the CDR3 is TGCGCCAGCAGCCAGACAGGGGCCGACTCTGGAAACACCATATATTTT.